Listed below are T cell receptor beta chains from one sample, sequenced in a study of cytomegalovirus exposure and HLA in healthy donors. Assay: immunoSEQ multiplex PCR; the TCRdb copy retains only in-frame clones and omits some. The sample lists 50,000 to 65,000 clones; 90% to 96% were seen once. The source material was PBMCs. All receptors derive from a woman under 30 in good health and CMV-seronegative. CDR3s include the opening cysteine and the closing phenylalanine or tryptophan. The D gene is left open where the match is weak. Only some rows state a clone size, as once, few, many or a class for expanded clones.

>TRBV19|TRBJ1-1|-|-
CASSIEQARNTEAFF
TGTGCCAGTAGTATAGAACAAGCTAGGAACACTGAAGCTTTCTTT
>TRBV9|TRBJ2-1|-|TRBD2
CASSYLADPYNEQFF
TGTGCCAGCAGCTACCTAGCGGATCCCTACAATGAGCAGTTCTTC
>TRBV19|TRBJ2-5|once|TRBD2
CASSITPGTSGRWMETQYF
TGTGCCAGTAGTATCACCCCCGGGACTAGCGGGCGTTGGATGGAGACCCAGTACTTC
>TRBV7-2|TRBJ2-1|-|-
CASSLEPAANEQFF
TGTGCCAGCAGCTTAGAGCCAGCGGCGAATGAGCAGTTCTTC
>TRBV4-3|TRBJ1-2|-|TRBD1
CASSQDSGTAQTYGYTF
TGCGCCAGCAGCCAAGATTCCGGGACAGCCCAGACCTATGGCTACACCTTC
>TRBV19|TRBJ2-1|-|TRBD1
CASSLGQGRDNEQFF
TGTGCCAGTAGTCTCGGACAGGGTAGGGACAATGAGCAGTTCTTC
>TRBV2|TRBJ2-2|-|-
CASSRGRRGTGELFF
TGTGCCAGCAGTCGTGGCAGGCGGGGCACCGGGGAGCTGTTTTTT
>TRBV27|TRBJ2-5|-|-
CASSSLAGPQETQYF
TGTGCCAGCAGTTCTCTGGCGGGGCCCCAAGAGACCCAGTACTTC
>TRBV5-5|TRBJ2-2|-|TRBD2
CASSLRGGDTGELFF
TGTGCCAGCAGCTTGCGGGGAGGGGACACCGGGGAGCTGTTTTTT
>TRBV7-8|TRBJ2-2|-|-
CASSLASGGGGIGELFF
TGTGCCAGCAGCTTAGCGTCCGGGGGAGGGGGGATCGGGGAGCTGTTTTTT
>TRBV14|TRBJ1-4|-|TRBD1
CASSPRQGREKLFF
TGTGCCAGCAGCCCTCGACAGGGGCGAGAAAAACTGTTTTTT
>TRBV15|TRBJ1-1|-|TRBD1
CATSSAQGVNTEAFF
TGTGCCACCAGCAGCGCACAGGGGGTAAACACTGAAGCTTTCTTT
>TRBV7-9|TRBJ2-7|-|TRBD1
CASSPRTGNRHSYEQYF
TGTGCCAGCAGCCCCAGGACAGGGAACCGGCACAGCTACGAGCAGTACTTC
>TRBV5-1|TRBJ2-2|-|TRBD1
CASSPGGGDTGELFF
TGCGCCAGCAGCCCAGGGGGCGGTGACACCGGGGAGCTGTTTTTT
>TRBV11-3|TRBJ2-7|-|-
CASSLGPDYEQYF
TGTGCCAGCAGCTTAGGGCCAGACTACGAGCAGTACTTC
>TRBV7-6|TRBJ2-1|-|TRBD1
CGSSVVPRDRAHNEQFF
TGTGGCAGCAGCGTCGTCCCCCGGGACAGGGCCCACAATGAGCAGTTCTTC
>TRBV7-9|TRBJ1-2|-|TRBD1
CASSSSGQGNYGYTF
TGTGCCAGCAGCTCATCCGGACAGGGAAACTATGGCTACACCTTC
>TRBV7-2|TRBJ2-6|-|-
CASSLGPASGANVLTF
TGTGCCAGCAGCTTGGGGCCAGCCTCTGGGGCCAACGTCCTGACTTTC
>TRBV15|TRBJ2-5|-|-
CATSAGIQETQYF
TGTGCCACCAGCGCGGGGATCCAAGAGACCCAGTACTTC
>TRBV7-6|TRBJ2-5|-|TRBD2
CASSFPGGQQETQYF
TGTGCCAGCAGCTTCCCGGGGGGGCAGCAAGAGACCCAGTACTTC
>TRBV10-3|TRBJ2-7|-|-
CAISVGGSSYEQYF
TGTGCCATCAGTGTAGGAGGGAGCTCCTACGAGCAGTACTTC
>TRBV11-2|TRBJ2-3|-|TRBD1
CASSWDRVGADTQYF
TGTGCCAGCAGCTGGGACAGGGTCGGGGCAGATACGCAGTATTTT
>TRBV2|TRBJ1-2|-|-
CASRRGETGYGYTF
TGTGCCAGCCGCCGGGGGGAAACAGGGTATGGCTACACCTTC
>TRBV7-3|TRBJ2-7|-|-
CASSLTPLYEQYF
TGTGCCAGCAGCTTAACCCCCCTCTACGAGCAGTACTTC
>TRBV5-1|TRBJ1-1|-|TRBD1
CASSSDRENTEAFF
TGCGCCAGCAGCTCCGACAGGGAGAACACTGAAGCTTTCTTT
>TRBV4-1|TRBJ2-2|-|-
CASSQAPTGELFF
TGCGCCAGCAGCCAAGCCCCGACCGGGGAGCTGTTTTTT
>TRBV6-1|TRBJ2-1|-|TRBD2
CASSEAGGDYNEQFF
TGTGCCAGCAGTGAAGCCGGGGGGGACTACAATGAGCAGTTCTTC
>TRBV11-2|TRBJ2-7|-|TRBD1
CASSSRDRTYEQYF
TGTGCCAGCAGCTCCCGGGACAGGACCTACGAGCAGTACTTC
>TRBV18|TRBJ1-2|-|-
CASSPLGGKGLNYGYTF
TGTGCCAGCTCACCACTCGGGGGGAAGGGGCTCAACTATGGCTACACCTTC